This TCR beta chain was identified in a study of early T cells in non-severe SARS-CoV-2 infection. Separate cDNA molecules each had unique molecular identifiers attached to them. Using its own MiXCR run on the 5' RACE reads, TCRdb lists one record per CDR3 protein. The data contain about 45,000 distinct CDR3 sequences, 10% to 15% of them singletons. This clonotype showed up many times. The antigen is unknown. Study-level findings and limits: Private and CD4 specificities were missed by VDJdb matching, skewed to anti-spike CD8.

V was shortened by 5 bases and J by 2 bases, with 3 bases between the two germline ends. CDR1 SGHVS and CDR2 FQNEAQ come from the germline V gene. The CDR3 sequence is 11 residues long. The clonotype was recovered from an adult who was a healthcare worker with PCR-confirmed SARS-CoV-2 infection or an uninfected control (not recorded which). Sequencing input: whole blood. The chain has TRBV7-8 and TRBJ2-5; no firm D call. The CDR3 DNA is TGTGCCAGCAGCCCTCAAGAGACCCAGTACTTC. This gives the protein CASSPQETQYF.